This TCR beta chain was captured by sequencing in a study of resident and recirculating memory T cells in vitiligo. Repertoires were generated with immunoSEQ multiplex PCR, while TCRdb's copy carries only in-frame clones and drops some. The data show tens of thousands of clones, 90% to 95% seen once. Patients had received no treatment within the previous three months. Germline V CDR1 and CDR2: SEHNR, FQNEAQ (reference sequence). The CDR3 runs to 17 residues. The germline V and J ends were trimmed by 4 bases and 1 base, with 20 bases remaining between them. With respect to this clone: Its antigen is not known.

Findings and limits, study-wide: Sequences differed between biopsy sites and patients, suggesting private specificity.

This clonotype originated in a male donor with vitiligo. This sequence joins TRBV7-9 and TRBJ2-7, with a possible D match to TRBD1 (7 bases). Specimen: blood. CDR3 sequence: CASSSEQGGPLSYEQYF. DNA for the CDR3: TGTGCCAGCAGCTCTGAGCAGGGGGGACCTCTTTCCTACGAGCAGTACTTC.